The sequence of this T cell receptor (beta chain) was determined in a study of T cells in Graves' hyperthyroidism and ophthalmopathy. TCR beta CDR3 sequences were amplified from RNA transcripts. Initially, a first-round RT-PCR of the TCR CDR3 employed the HTBI primer set. TCRdb passed the multiplex PCR reads through MiXCR, listing each CDR3 protein once. The sample includes about 290,000 distinct CDR3 sequences, approximately 15% of them seen just once. Based on clinical symptoms, serum thyroxine and TRAb, thyroid ultrasound and orbital computed tomography, diagnoses were reached. Germline CDR1 and CDR2: WNHNN and SYGVQD (reference sequence). The germline V and J ends were trimmed by 10 bases and 5 bases, with 18 bases remaining between them. The CDR3 consists of 13 residues. Worth noting for this clonotype: Its target is unknown.

The study's findings and limits: Most thyroid clonotypes expanded above 0.001 were also detected in blood.

The chain links TRBV10-1 to TRBJ2-7; D gene ambiguous. This TCR was recovered from a man aged 25 to 40 with Graves' hyperthyroidism. Sequencing used blood. The CDR3 protein is CATPLASLHEQYF. As DNA, the CDR3 is TGCGCCACCCCCCTGGCCAGTTTGCACGAGCAGTACTTC.